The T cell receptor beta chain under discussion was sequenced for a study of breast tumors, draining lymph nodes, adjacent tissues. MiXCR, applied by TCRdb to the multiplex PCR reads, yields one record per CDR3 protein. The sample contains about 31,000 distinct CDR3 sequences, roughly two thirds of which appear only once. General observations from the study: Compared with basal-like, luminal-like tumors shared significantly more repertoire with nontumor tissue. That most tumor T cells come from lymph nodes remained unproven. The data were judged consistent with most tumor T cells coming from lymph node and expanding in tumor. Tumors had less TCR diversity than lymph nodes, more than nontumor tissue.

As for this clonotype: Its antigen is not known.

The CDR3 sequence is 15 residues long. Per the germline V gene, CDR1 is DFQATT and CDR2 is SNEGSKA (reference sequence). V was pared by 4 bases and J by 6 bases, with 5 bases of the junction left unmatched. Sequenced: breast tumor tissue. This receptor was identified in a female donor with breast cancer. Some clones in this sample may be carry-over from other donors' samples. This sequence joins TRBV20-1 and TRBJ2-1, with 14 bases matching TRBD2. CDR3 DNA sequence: TGCAGTGCTATGTGGACTAGCGGGGGGTTCAATGAGCAGTTCTTC. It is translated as CSAMWTSGGFNEQFF.